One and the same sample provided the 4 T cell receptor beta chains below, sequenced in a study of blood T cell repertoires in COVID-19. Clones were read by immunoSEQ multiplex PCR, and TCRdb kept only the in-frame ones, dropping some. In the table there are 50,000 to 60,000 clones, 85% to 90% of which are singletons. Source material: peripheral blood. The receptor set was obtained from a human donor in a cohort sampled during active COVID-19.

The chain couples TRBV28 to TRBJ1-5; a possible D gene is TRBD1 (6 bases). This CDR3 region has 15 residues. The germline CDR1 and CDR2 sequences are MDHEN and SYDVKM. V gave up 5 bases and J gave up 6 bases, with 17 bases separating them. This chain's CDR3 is CASSDPRGGSQPQHF. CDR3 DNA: TGTGCCAGCAGTGACCCAAGAGGGGGAAGTCAGCCCCAGCATTTT.

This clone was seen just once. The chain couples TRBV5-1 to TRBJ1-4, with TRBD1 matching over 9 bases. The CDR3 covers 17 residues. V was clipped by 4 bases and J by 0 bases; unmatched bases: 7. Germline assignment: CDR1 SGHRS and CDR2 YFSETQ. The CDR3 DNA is TGCGCCAGCAGCCCGGGACAGGGCCCTTCAACTAATGAAAAACTGTTTTTT. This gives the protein CASSPGQGPSTNEKLFF.

The CDR3 spells CASSLGQVGGELFF. In DNA, the CDR3 is TGTGCCAGCAGCTTAGGGCAGGTTGGCGGGGAGCTGTTTTTT. The chain couples TRBV7-2 to TRBJ2-2; the D is unclear. The germline gives CDR1 SGHTA, CDR2 FQGNSA. The ends were cut back, 1 base at V and 7 bases at J, with 10 bases in the middle. The CDR3 sequence is 14 residues long.

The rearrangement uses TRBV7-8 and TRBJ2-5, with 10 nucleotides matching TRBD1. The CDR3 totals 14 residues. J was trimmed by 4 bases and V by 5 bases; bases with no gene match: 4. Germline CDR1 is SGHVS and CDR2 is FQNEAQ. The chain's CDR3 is CASSLGDRGETQYF. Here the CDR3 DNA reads TGTGCCAGCAGCCTTGGGGACAGGGGAGAGACCCAGTACTTC.